Each of the 21 T cell receptor beta chains below was sequenced from the same sample in a study of blood T cell repertoires in COVID-19. Profiling relied on immunoSEQ multiplex PCR, and the TCRdb table lists in-frame clones only, not all of them. The table lists about 350,000 clones, 75% to 90% of them singletons, with roughly 6.3% in the top ten. Sample: peripheral blood. The origin of the receptors is a woman aged 50 to 60 with COVID-19, enrolled during active disease.

This clone was seen a few times. The chain recombines TRBV5-1 with TRBJ2-1; 9 bases are shared with TRBD2. V lost 0 bases, J lost 1 base, and 2 bases stayed unmatched. Germline loops: CDR1 SGHRS, CDR2 YFSETQ. This CDR3 spans 16 amino acids. The CDR3 protein is CASSLETSGSYNEQFF. CDR3 sequence (DNA): TGCGCCAGCAGCTTGGAAACTAGCGGGTCCTACAATGAGCAGTTCTTC.

The gene calls are TRBV19 and TRBJ1-6, with a possible D match to TRBD1 (6 bases). This CDR3 contains 13 residues. The V gene's germline CDR1 is LNHDA and CDR2 SQIVND (reference sequence). V dropped 5 bases and J dropped 7 bases, with 9 bases sitting between them. The CDR3 DNA is TGTGCCAGTAGTTACAGGGAGAATTCACCCCTCCACTTT. It codes for CASSYRENSPLHF.

This clone was picked up one time. This sequence joins TRBV6-5 and TRBJ2-7; TRBD1 matches 9 bases. V gave up 10 bases and J gave up 2 bases; unmatched junction bases: 6. The CDR3 is made up of 13 amino acids. Germline CDR1 reads MNHEY; CDR2 reads SVGAGI. The CDR3 protein is CATGTGTTYEQYF. The CDR3 nucleotides are TGTGCCACAGGGACAGGGACCACCTACGAGCAGTACTTC.

The V call is TRBV5-4, the J call TRBJ1-1, with 7 bases identical to TRBD1. CDR1 and CDR2 (germline): SGHNT, YYREEE (reference sequence). V lost 4 bases, J lost 1 base, and 4 bases stayed unmatched. This CDR3 is 14 amino acids long. The CDR3 sequence is CASSIGTANTEAFF. The CDR3 DNA is TGTGCCAGCAGCATTGGGACAGCGAACACTGAAGCTTTCTTT.

The J gene is TRBJ2-1, the V gene TRBV10-3; 7 nucleotides agree with TRBD2. The V segment lost 2 bases and the J segment 5 bases; nucleotides outside the gene matches: 12. Germline loops: CDR1 ENHRY, CDR2 SYGVKD. The CDR3 extends over 17 amino acids. The CDR3 DNA is TGTGCCATCAGTGAGGGGGGGGTGAGTAAGGGAGACAATGAGCAGTTCTTC. Residues: CAISEGGVSKGDNEQFF.

V gene TRBV9 combines with J gene TRBJ2-2; D uncertain. This CDR3 spans 18 amino acids. V lost 0 bases to trimming and J lost 4 bases, with 19 bases between them. CDR1 and CDR2 (germline): SGDLS, YYNGEE. This CDR3 reads CASSVGSNGRPITGELFF. The CDR3 DNA reads as TGTGCCAGCAGCGTAGGATCAAATGGGCGCCCAATCACCGGGGAGCTGTTTTTT.

The rearrangement links TRBV24-1 to TRBJ2-1, with a tentative D call TRBD1 (5 bases). The germline gives CDR1 KGHDR, CDR2 SFDVKD. The CDR3 is made up of 17 amino acids. Trimming shortened V by 4 bases and J by 0 bases, and 15 bases separated the two germline ends. The CDR3 protein is CATSDPQARTSYNEQFF. The CDR3 bases are TGTGCCACCAGTGACCCACAGGCCAGGACCTCCTACAATGAGCAGTTCTTC.

This sequence joins TRBV7-9 and TRBJ2-7; weak D call: TRBD1 (6 bases). Trimming removed 4 bases at V and 3 bases at J, with 10 bases between. The CDR3 totals 13 residues. Germline assignment: CDR1 SEHNR and CDR2 FQNEAQ (reference sequence). The CDR3 DNA is TGTGCCAGCAGCTCCGGACAGAACTACGAGCAGTACTTC. The encoded protein is CASSSGQNYEQYF.

The gene calls are TRBV5-1 and TRBJ2-3; TRBD1 is a possible D gene (6 bases). This CDR3 has 13 amino acids. V was clipped by 6 bases and J by 4 bases, with 12 bases between them. The germline V gene encodes CDR1 SGHRS and CDR2 YFSETQ. CDR3 DNA: TGCGCCAGCAACTTAGGGGGTCCAGATACGCAGTATTTT. It codes for CASNLGGPDTQYF.

The chain joins TRBV9 to TRBJ2-1; 8 nucleotides line up with TRBD1. V gave up 6 bases and J gave up 3 bases; unmatched junction bases: 8. Germline V gene lookup returns CDR1 SGDLS and CDR2 YYNGEE. This CDR3 spans 15 amino acids. Here the CDR3 reads CASTPETGVYNEQFF. In DNA form, the CDR3 reads TGTGCCAGCACCCCGGAGACAGGGGTCTACAATGAGCAGTTCTTC.

This rearrangement joins TRBV27 to TRBJ1-4; a weak D match, TRBD1 (6 bases). This CDR3 comprises 14 residues. Germline CDR1 MNHEY, CDR2 SMNVEV (reference sequence). V was trimmed by 5 bases and J by 7 bases, leaving 14 bases between them. This CDR3 is CASSNRVGAEKLFF. In DNA, the CDR3 is TGTGCCAGCAGTAACAGGGTCGGGGCTGAAAAACTGTTTTTT.

This clone was counted a few times. The chain is built from TRBV4-3 and TRBJ2-7, with TRBD1 matching over 7 bases. Trimming removed 0 bases from V and 7 bases from J; junction bases left unmatched: 12. In germline, CDR1 is LGHNA, CDR2 YSLEER. This CDR3 region has 16 residues. CDR3 residues: CASSQESPGTVSEQYF. CDR3 coding DNA: TGCGCCAGCAGCCAAGAAAGTCCCGGGACAGTCTCGGAGCAGTACTTC.

The J gene is TRBJ1-1, the V gene TRBV6-5, with 7 positions matching TRBD1. The CDR3 runs to 13 residues. Germline V lookup: CDR1 MNHEY, CDR2 SVGAGI. V was clipped by 5 bases and J by 1 base; unmatched bases: 1. CDR3 nucleotides: TGTGCCAGCAGTCGGGACAGGAACACTGAAGCTTTCTTT. It encodes CASSRDRNTEAFF.

This chain links TRBV5-6 with TRBJ2-7; D remains ambiguous. V was clipped by 1 base and J by 3 bases, with 11 bases between them. Germline V gene data show CDR1 as SGHDT and CDR2 as YYEEEE. The CDR3 covers 14 residues. CDR3 protein: CASSLNLRGYEQYF. CDR3 coding DNA: TGTGCCAGCAGCTTGAACCTCAGAGGCTACGAGCAGTACTTC.

The chain recombines TRBV4-2 with TRBJ1-2; TRBD1 matches 10 bases. CDR1 and CDR2 (germline): LGHNA, YNFKEQ. The V gene end was trimmed by 1 base and the J gene end by 8 bases; junction bases not matched to a gene: 7. This CDR3 has 15 residues. CDR3 residues: CASSQVPGQGFGYTF. The CDR3 DNA reads TGTGCCAGCAGCCAAGTCCCGGGACAGGGGTTCGGCTACACCTTC.

V gene TRBV27 combines with J gene TRBJ2-1; 9 nucleotides agree with TRBD2. Germline V gives CDR1 MNHEY, CDR2 SMNVEV (reference sequence). The CDR3 totals 13 residues. CDR3 coding DNA: TGTGTCTCTAGCGGGGTCTCCTACAATGAGCAGTTCTTC. Its translation is CVSSGVSYNEQFF.

The V gene is TRBV6-6, the J gene TRBJ2-3; 7 bases fit TRBD2. Germline V gene lookup returns CDR1 MNHNY and CDR2 SVGAGI (reference sequence). The CDR3 sequence is 16 residues long. The trim removed 7 bases at V and 4 bases at J, leaving 14 bases unmatched. For the CDR3, the DNA is TGTGCCAGCACCAGGCCCTGGCGGGAGTCGCCAGATACGCAGTATTTT. Protein sequence: CASTRPWRESPDTQYF.

This chain joins TRBV7-9 and TRBJ1-1; possible D gene TRBD1, 6 bases. The germline V and J ends were trimmed by 4 bases and 8 bases, with 11 bases remaining between them. CDR1 is SEHNR, CDR2 FQNEAQ, per germline (reference sequence). This CDR3 is 12 amino acids long. This CDR3 is CASSSQGYEAFF. DNA for the CDR3: TGTGCCAGCAGCTCACAGGGATACGAAGCTTTCTTT.

This clone was seen once. CDR3 loop: CASSSRVNGEQFF. In DNA form, the CDR3 reads TGTGCCAGCAGCTCCAGGGTTAACGGTGAGCAGTTCTTC. J is TRBJ2-1 and V is TRBV3-1 (or the pseudogene TRBV3-2); a weak D match, TRBD1 (5 bases). The CDR3 is 13 amino acids. Trimming took 5 bases from V and 9 from J, leaving 14 bases between them. Germline assignment: CDR1 LGHDT and CDR2 YNNKEL (reference sequence).

V is TRBV6-2 or TRBV6-3 and J is TRBJ2-1; 11 nucleotides line up with TRBD2. V gave up 4 bases and J gave up 0 bases; unmatched junction bases: 11. The germline gives CDR1 MNHEY, CDR2 SVGEGT. This CDR3 is 19 amino acids long. The CDR3 coding sequence is TGTGCCAGCAGTTTCACCTTCGGACTAGCGGGCTTCTCCTACAATGAGCAGTTCTTC. It encodes CASSFTFGLAGFSYNEQFF.

The sample holds a few counts of this clone. This sequence joins TRBV3-1 (or the pseudogene TRBV3-2) and TRBJ1-5; 8 bases agree with TRBD1. This CDR3 is 14 amino acids long. With 4 bases clipped from V and 6 bases from J, the junction kept 5 bases outside the gene matches. Germline-derived CDR1 and CDR2 are LGHDT and YNNKEL (reference sequence). The CDR3 sequence: CASSPQGAVQPQHF. CDR3 DNA sequence: TGTGCCAGCAGCCCCCAGGGGGCTGTTCAGCCCCAGCATTTT.